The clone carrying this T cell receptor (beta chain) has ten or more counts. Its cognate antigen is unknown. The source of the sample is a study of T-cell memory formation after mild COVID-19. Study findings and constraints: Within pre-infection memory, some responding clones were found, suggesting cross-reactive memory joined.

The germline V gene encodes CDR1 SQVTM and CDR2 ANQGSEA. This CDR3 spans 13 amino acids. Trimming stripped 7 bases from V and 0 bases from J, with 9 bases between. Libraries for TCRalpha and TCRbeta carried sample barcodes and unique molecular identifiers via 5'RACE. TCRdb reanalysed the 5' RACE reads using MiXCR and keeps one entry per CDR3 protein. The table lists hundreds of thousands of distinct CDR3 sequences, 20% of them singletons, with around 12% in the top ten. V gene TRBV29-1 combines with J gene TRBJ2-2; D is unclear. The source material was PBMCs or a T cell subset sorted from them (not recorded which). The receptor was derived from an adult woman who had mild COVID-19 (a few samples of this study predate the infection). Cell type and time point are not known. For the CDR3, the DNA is TGCAGCGGTACTAACTCGAACACCGGGGAGCTGTTTTTT. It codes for CSGTNSNTGELFF.